The 19 T cell receptor beta chains below all came from one sample that was sequenced in a study of T cell responses to AZD1222 COVID-19 vaccine. TCRdb's copy holds only in-frame clones and misses some; the assay was immunoSEQ multiplex PCR. In the table there are around 120,000 clones, just over 90% of which are singletons. Specimen: peripheral blood, collected on day 0 of AZD1222 vaccination. These receptors were taken from an adult in good health.

Details on this clone: The limits of the CDR3 on the DNA are not certain, so only TCRdb's listed CDR3 is given. The chain employs TRBV7-8 and TRBJ1-5. The CDR3 spans 14 residues, counting both ends. Germline V gene sequence: CDR1 SGHVS, CDR2 FQNEAQ. The CDR3 reads CASSPDLAISPSIF.

Remarks on this clone: One end of the junction varies from germline; a read error may be responsible. The chain carries TRBV7-2 and TRBJ2-3; TRBD2 matches at 11 bases. Per germline, CDR1 SGHTA and CDR2 FQGNSA. This CDR3 is built from 14 residues. This CDR3 reads CASSLAGGGDTQYF. The CDR3 nucleotides read TGTGCCAGCAGCCTAGCGGGAGGAGGAGATACGCAGTATTTT.

This sequence joins TRBV28 and TRBJ1-5; no firm D call. This CDR3 is built from 11 residues. CDR1 and CDR2 (germline): MDHEN, SYDVKM. Trimming pared 7 bases from V and 6 bases from J, leaving 7 bases between. As DNA, the CDR3 is TGTGCCAGCACCTCAGGTCAGCCCCAGCATTTT. Residues: CASTSGQPQHF.

The V and J genes are TRBV27 and TRBJ2-7; D unresolved. Germline V gene lookup returns CDR1 MNHEY and CDR2 SMNVEV (reference sequence). Trimming removed 6 bases from V and 8 bases from J, with 11 bases in between. The CDR3 length is 11 residues. CDR3 bases: TGTGCCAGCAGCCCAGGTAGTCAGCAGTACTTC. It is translated as CASSPGSQQYF.

The DNA for the CDR3 is TGTGCCAGCAGGAATCCGACATTAGAGACCCAGTACTTC. This sequence encodes CASRNPTLETQYF. V usage is TRBV14 and J usage is TRBJ2-5, with D unresolved. CDR3 length: 13 residues. CDR1 SGHDN and CDR2 FVKESK come from the germline V gene. Trimming took 6 bases from V and 4 from J, leaving 12 bases between them.

Details on this clone: The junction departs from germline at one end; a sequencing error may be responsible. This rearrangement joins TRBV6-5 to TRBJ1-2; possibly TRBD1 for D (5 bases). The germline V gene has CDR1 MNHEY and CDR2 SVGAGI. This CDR3 has 13 residues. CDR3 amino acids: CASSPTENSGYTF. As DNA, the CDR3 is TGTGCCAGCAGCCCGACAGAGAACTCTGGCTACACCTTC.

The chain uses TRBV19 and TRBJ2-2, with D possibly TRBD2 on 5 matching bases. Per germline, CDR1 LNHDA and CDR2 SQIVND (reference sequence). Trimming left V 5 bases short and J 0 bases short, with 13 bases between. The CDR3 spans 16 residues. CDR3: CASSPGEGTNTGELFF. CDR3 bases: TGTGCCAGTAGTCCCGGGGAAGGGACGAACACCGGGGAGCTGTTTTTT.

DNA for the CDR3: TGTGCCAGTAGTATAGGAAGAGGAGGGACGACAGATACGCAGTATTTT. Protein: CASSIGRGGTTDTQYF. This rearrangement joins TRBV19 to TRBJ2-3, with a weak D call TRBD2 (6 bases). Trimming cost V 1 base and J 3 bases, with 14 bases left between them. Germline V gene data show CDR1 as LNHDA and CDR2 as SQIVND (reference sequence). The CDR3 length is 16 residues.

The chain combines TRBV5-1 with TRBJ2-7, with D perhaps given as TRBD1 or TRBD2 (5 bases each). Germline V gene sequence: CDR1 SGHRS, CDR2 YFSETQ. The CDR3 is made up of 13 amino acids. Trimming pared 0 bases from V and 5 bases from J, leaving 9 bases between. CDR3 coding DNA: TGCGCCAGCAGCTTGGGGGGGAGCAACGAGCAGTACTTC. Encoded protein: CASSLGGSNEQYF.

J is TRBJ2-5 and V is TRBV18, with TRBD1 matching 8 bases. With V trimmed by 1 base and J by 4 bases, 8 bases remained unmatched. The CDR3 has 16 amino acids. Germline CDR1 reads KGHSH; CDR2 reads LQKENI. CDR3 bases: TGTGCCAGCTCACCACTCGGACAGGGAGTGGGAGAGACCCAGTACTTC. Residues: CASSPLGQGVGETQYF.

The table lists this clone with a count of one. This rearrangement joins TRBV18 to TRBJ2-2; D is unresolved. In germline, CDR1 is KGHSH, CDR2 LQKENI. This CDR3 region has 14 residues. The V end lost 3 bases, the J end lost 1 base, and 6 bases lay between the germline ends. The CDR3, as DNA: TGTGCCAGCTCACCTGGCCAGAACACCGGGGAGCTGTTTTTT. Translation gives CASSPGQNTGELFF. The full variable domain, with the rest looked up from reference TRBV18 and TRBJ2-2, is NAGVMQNPRHLVRRRGQEARLRCSPMKGHSHVYWYRQLPEEGLKFMVYLQKENIIDESGMPKERFSAEFPKEGPSILRIQQVVRGDSAAYFCASSPGQNTGELFFGEGSRLTVL.

V gene TRBV5-4 combines with J gene TRBJ1-1; D gene uncertain. CDR1 is SGHNT, CDR2 YYREEE, per germline (reference sequence). V lost 0 bases to trimming and J lost 4 bases, with 10 bases between them. The CDR3 consists of 14 residues. This CDR3 is CASSLGHTPTEAFF. Here the CDR3 DNA reads TGTGCCAGCAGCTTGGGACATACCCCCACTGAAGCTTTCTTT.

The chain has TRBV7-2 and TRBJ1-5; D gene ambiguous. The CDR3 consists of 14 residues. Between the trimmed V and J ends, which lost 1 base and 4 bases, there was a span of 8 bases. The germline V gene encodes CDR1 SGHTA and CDR2 FQGNSA. As DNA, the CDR3 is TGTGCCAGCAGCTTAGGGAATCCTAATCAGCCCCAGCATTTT. Protein: CASSLGNPNQPQHF.

CDR3 in DNA: TGTGCCAGTAGGACCCTAGGGACTAGCGGGAGGAATGAGCAGTTCTTC. Protein product: CASRTLGTSGRNEQFF. The rearrangement links TRBV19 to TRBJ2-1, with 15 bases identical to TRBD2. The CDR3 is made up of 16 amino acids. V shed 6 bases and J 7 bases; nucleotides not matched to a gene: 7. Germline assignment: CDR1 LNHDA and CDR2 SQIVND (reference sequence). The full variable domain, rest sourced from reference TRBV19 and TRBJ2-1, is DGGITQSPKYLFRKEGQNVTLSCEQNLNHDAMYWYRQDPGQGLRLIYYSQIVNDFQKGDIAEGYSVSREKKESFPLTVTSAQKNPTAFYLCASRTLGTSGRNEQFFGPGTRLTVL.

This clone appeared a single time. This chain uses TRBV14 with TRBJ2-5, with D possibly matching TRBD2 (6 bases). Between the trimmed V and J ends, which lost 3 bases and 2 bases, there was a span of 10 bases. The length of the CDR3 is 14 residues. Germline lookup yields CDR1 SGHDN and CDR2 FVKESK. The CDR3 nucleotides read TGTGCCAGCAGCCAGGCCGGGACTCAAGAGACCCAGTACTTC. The encoded protein is CASSQAGTQETQYF.

V gene TRBV5-6 combines with J gene TRBJ2-5, with a weak D call TRBD1 (6 bases). The germline V and J ends were trimmed by 3 bases and 3 bases, with 9 bases remaining between them. The CDR3 runs 13 residues. Germline CDR1 SGHDT, CDR2 YYEEEE. The CDR3 region has the DNA TGTGCCAGCAGCTACGACAGGAAAGAGACCCAGTACTTC. Translating gives CASSYDRKETQYF.

V and J are TRBV11-2 and TRBJ2-3; 9 bases fit TRBD2. V lost 1 base to trimming and J lost 1 base; unmatched junction nucleotides: 3. Germline V gives CDR1 SGHAT, CDR2 FQNNGV. The CDR3 sequence is 16 residues long. CDR3 in amino acids: CASSLGIAGGTDTQYF. The CDR3 bases are TGTGCCAGCAGCTTAGGAATAGCGGGGGGCACAGATACGCAGTATTTT.

The chain couples TRBV6-5 to TRBJ2-3; 11 bases agree with TRBD2. The V gene's germline CDR1 is MNHEY and CDR2 SVGAGI. The CDR3 extends over 15 amino acids. The ends lost 6 bases at V and 6 bases at J; junction bases unmatched: 8. The CDR3 protein is CASSQLAGDADTQYF. CDR3 DNA: TGTGCCAGCAGCCAACTAGCGGGAGATGCCGATACGCAGTATTTT.

The chain links TRBV6-6 to TRBJ1-5; 9 nucleotides agree with TRBD1. CDR1 and CDR2 (germline): MNHNY, SVGAGI (reference sequence). This CDR3 region has 14 residues. V lost 7 bases, J lost 4 bases, and 5 bases stayed unmatched. CDR3 nucleotides: TGTGCCAGCAATCGAGGACAGGGGAATCAGCCCCAGCATTTT. Translation: CASNRGQGNQPQHF.